The rows below give T cell receptor beta chains drawn from one sample of a study of blood T cell repertoires in COVID-19. The table came from immunoSEQ multiplex PCR; TCRdb's copy has only in-frame clones and leaves some out. The data contain around 300,000 clones, roughly four fifths of them singletons. Sequenced material: peripheral blood. The receptors were gathered from a woman aged 50 to 60 who had recovered from COVID-19. Both conserved end residues are part of each CDR3. The order of the fields is J gene, V gene, D gene, clone size, CDR3 protein, CDR3 DNA. A D gene is named only where the DNA matches it firmly. The size entry is marked missing in some rows and otherwise reads once, few, many or a size class.

>TRBJ1-2|TRBV9|-|few
CASSVMARADYGYTF
TGTGCCAGCAGCGTAATGGCCAGGGCTGACTATGGCTACACCTTC
>TRBJ1-1|TRBV5-8|-|-
CASSLGRSTTEAFF
TGTGCCAGCAGCTTGGGACGGAGTACAACTGAAGCTTTCTTT
>TRBJ1-6|TRBV7-2|-|-
CASRTDRLNSPLHF
TGTGCCAGCAGGACCGACAGGTTAAATTCACCCCTCCACTTT
>TRBJ1-3|TRBV25-1|-|-
CATSIGVSSGNTIYF
TGTGCCACCTCCATAGGGGTCAGCTCTGGAAACACCATATATTTT
>TRBJ1-1|TRBV7-2|TRBD1|-
CASSYGQVVNSEAFF
TGTGCCAGCAGCTATGGACAGGTTGTTAATTCTGAAGCTTTCTTT
>TRBJ2-7|TRBV28|TRBD1|few
CASSLVLRGLYEQYF
TGTGCCAGCAGTTTGGTGCTCAGGGGGCTGTACGAGCAGTACTTC
>TRBJ2-3|TRBV4-2|-|-
CASSQGLVRRTDTQYF
TGTGCCAGCAGCCAAGGACTAGTCCGACGCACAGATACGCAGTATTTT
>TRBJ2-2|TRBV7-6|TRBD1|-
CASSSTGFGELFF
TGTGCCAGCAGCTCGACAGGGTTCGGGGAGCTGTTTTTT
>TRBJ2-7|TRBV3-1/TRBV3-2|TRBD2|-
CASSHSGEDEQYF
TGTGCCAGCAGCCACAGCGGGGAAGACGAGCAGTACTTC
>TRBJ1-1|TRBV7-2|-|-
CASSLQTVLMNTEAFF
TGTGCCAGCAGCTTACAGACAGTGCTGATGAACACTGAAGCTTTCTTT
>TRBJ2-6|TRBV5-4|TRBD1|-
CASSVGGDSSGANVLTF
TGTGCCAGCAGCGTAGGGGGCGATAGCTCTGGGGCCAACGTCCTGACTTTC
>TRBJ1-4|TRBV28|TRBD1|-
CASSLPGQGASNEKLFF
TGTGCCAGCAGTTTACCGGGACAGGGGGCATCGAATGAAAAACTGTTTTTT
>TRBJ1-2|TRBV4-1|-|once
CASSQGPLTPPNYGYTF
TGCGCCAGCAGCCAAGGGCCACTGACACCTCCTAACTATGGCTACACCTTC
>TRBJ2-5|TRBV9|TRBD2|-
CASSVGSGGGSETQYF
TGTGCCAGCAGCGTAGGGAGCGGGGGGGGATCAGAGACCCAGTACTTC
>TRBJ1-6|TRBV15|-|-
CATSSSRRGSPLHF
TGTGCCACCAGCAGCTCGAGGAGGGGATCACCCCTCCACTTT
>TRBJ1-3|TRBV4-1|-|-
CASGRGGTDTIYF
TGCGCCAGCGGGAGGGGGGGGACGGACACCATATATTTT
>TRBJ1-2|TRBV25-1|-|-
CASSESVSGYGYTF
TGTGCCAGCAGTGAATCGGTATCAGGGTATGGCTACACCTTC
>TRBJ2-5|TRBV28|-|-
CASSHTGSRQETQYF
TGTGCCAGCAGCCATACAGGGAGCCGTCAAGAGACCCAGTACTTC
>TRBJ1-6|TRBV15|TRBD1|-
CATSRVGTGEYSPLHF
TGTGCCACCAGCAGAGTAGGGACAGGGGAGTACTCACCCCTCCACTTT
>TRBJ1-1|TRBV6-2/TRBV6-3|-|-
CASSEQVRFAEAFF
TGTGCCAGCAGCGAACAGGTTCGGTTTGCTGAAGCTTTCTTT
>TRBJ2-3|TRBV9|TRBD2|-
CASSAWASGLTDTQYF
TGTGCCAGCAGCGCCTGGGCTAGCGGATTAACAGATACGCAGTATTTT
>TRBJ2-7|TRBV4-2|TRBD1|-
CASSQISGTGPYEQYF
TGTGCCAGCAGCCAAATCTCCGGGACAGGCCCCTACGAGCAGTACTTC
>TRBJ1-2|TRBV7-2|-|-
CASSVEGGLSGYTF
TGTGCCAGCAGCGTAGAAGGAGGGTTGAGTGGCTACACCTTC
>TRBJ1-4|TRBV6-1|-|-
CASSEVYNREKLFF
TGTGCCAGCAGTGAGGTGTATAATCGGGAAAAACTGTTTTTT
>TRBJ1-2|TRBV11-3|TRBD1|-
CASSPPGQGHYGYTF
TGTGCCAGCAGCCCCCCGGGACAGGGCCATTATGGCTACACCTTC
>TRBJ2-5|TRBV4-2|TRBD2|-
CASSQDTTSGRRGETQYF
TGTGCCAGCAGCCAAGATACGACTAGCGGGCGCCGGGGGGAGACCCAGTACTTC
>TRBJ2-3|TRBV27|TRBD1|-
CASSHAGTGGADTQYF
TGTGCCAGCAGTCACGCCGGGACAGGGGGCGCAGATACGCAGTATTTT
>TRBJ1-5|TRBV29-1|-|-
CSVGSDWSNQPQHF
TGCAGCGTTGGATCGGACTGGAGCAATCAGCCCCAGCATTTT